This TCR beta chain comes out of a study of blood T cell repertoires in COVID-19. Study background: Some COVID-19 samples were acute and others convalescent; all came from the United States, Italy and Spain. The analysed material was cDNA or gDNA that came from T cells, B-cell-depleted T cells, or PBMCs.

Study processing details: Estimated nucleated cell counts came from reference gene primer amplification. Clones were read by immunoSEQ multiplex PCR, and TCRdb kept only the in-frame ones, dropping some. Clone size and the V and J calls come from that table; the DNA yielded D and trimming. Among about 210,000 clones, around 91% were seen once, and the ten largest hold about 5%. The V gene's germline CDR1 is SEHNR and CDR2 FQNEAQ (reference sequence). Trimming at V came to 5 bases and at J to 6 bases, leaving 10 bases not matched to a gene. The CDR3 sequence is 14 residues long. The receptor was derived from a woman aged 40 to 55 with acute or convalescent COVID-19. The V call is TRBV7-9, the J call TRBJ2-7, with TRBD2 matching 7 bases. Specimen: peripheral blood. This CDR3 is CASSPRGRTSEQYV. For the CDR3, the DNA is TGTGCCAGCAGCCCAAGGGGTAGGACTAGCGAGCAGTACGTC.